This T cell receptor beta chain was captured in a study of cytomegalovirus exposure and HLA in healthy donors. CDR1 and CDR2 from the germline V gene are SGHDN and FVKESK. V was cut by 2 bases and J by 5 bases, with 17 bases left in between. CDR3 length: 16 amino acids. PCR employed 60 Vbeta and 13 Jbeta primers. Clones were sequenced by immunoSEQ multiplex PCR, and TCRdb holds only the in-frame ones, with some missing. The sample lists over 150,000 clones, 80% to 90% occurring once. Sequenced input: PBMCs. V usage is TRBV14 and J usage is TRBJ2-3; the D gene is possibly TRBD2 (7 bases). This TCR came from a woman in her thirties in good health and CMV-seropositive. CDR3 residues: CASSQFGGGRVDTQYF. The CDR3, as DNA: TGTGCCAGCAGCCAATTTGGGGGGGGCCGAGTAGATACGCAGTATTTT.